The 29 T cell receptor beta chains below were found in one sample sequenced in a study of technical replicates of blood from a handful of donors. Measured with immunoSEQ multiplex PCR; TCRdb has only the in-frame clones, and not every one. The sample consists of 80,000 to 95,000 clones, around 96% of them appearing once. What was sequenced was T cells isolated from PBMCs. All receptors derive from a human donor in good health.

V and J are TRBV5-1 and TRBJ2-1; D unresolved. The CDR3 extends over 11 amino acids. CDR1 SGHRS and CDR2 YFSETQ come from the germline V gene. Trimming stripped 4 bases from V and 8 bases from J, with 7 bases between. CDR3 sequence: CASSLGYEQFF. The CDR3 DNA sequence: TGCGCCAGCAGCCTCGGGTATGAGCAGTTCTTC.

The chain couples TRBV9 to TRBJ2-1, with D unclear. With 3 bases removed from V and 1 base from J, the gap between germline ends came to 5 bases. CDR1 is SGDLS and CDR2 is YYNGEE in the germline V gene. The CDR3 totals 13 residues. CDR3 sequence: CASSALSYNEQFF. The CDR3 nucleotides read TGTGCCAGCAGCGCACTATCCTACAATGAGCAGTTCTTC.

This rearrangement joins TRBV5-6 to TRBJ2-7; D remains ambiguous. The V and J ends lost 0 bases and 4 bases respectively, with 2 bases between them. Germline V gene lookup returns CDR1 SGHDT and CDR2 YYEEEE. This CDR3 comprises 11 residues. CDR3 sequence: CASSLAYEQYF. The DNA of the CDR3 is TGTGCCAGCAGCTTGGCTTACGAGCAGTACTTC.

This clone has a single count. J is TRBJ2-7 and V is TRBV4-2, with D maybe TRBD2 (6 bases). V dropped 0 bases and J dropped 6 bases, with 6 bases sitting between them. CDR1 LGHNA and CDR2 YNFKEQ come from the germline V gene. This CDR3 comprises 12 residues. Here the CDR3 DNA reads TGTGCCAGCAGCCAAGAGGGACTCGAGCAGTACTTC. Translated, it gives CASSQEGLEQYF.

The genes are TRBV14 and TRBJ2-6; no clear D. The CDR3 contains 15 residues. The V and J ends lost 4 bases and 0 bases respectively, with 7 bases between them. Germline V gives CDR1 SGHDN, CDR2 FVKESK. The CDR3 sequence: CASSRFSSGANVLTF. The CDR3 DNA sequence: TGTGCCAGCAGCCGATTTAGCTCTGGGGCCAACGTCCTGACTTTC. The full variable domain, with the rest looked up from reference TRBV14 and TRBJ2-6, is EAGVTQFPSHSVIEKGQTVTLRCDPISGHDNLYWYRRVMGKEIKFLLHFVKESKQDESGMPNNRFLAERTGGTYSTLKVQPAELEDSGVYFCASSRFSSGANVLTFGAGSRLTVL.

This chain joins TRBV9 and TRBJ2-3; D not resolved. This CDR3 comprises 16 residues. Germline loops: CDR1 SGDLS, CDR2 YYNGEE. V dropped 2 bases and J dropped 2 bases, with 15 bases sitting between them. CDR3 sequence (DNA): TGTGCCAGCAGCGTCGGTCTAGTGCTTCCCACAGATACGCAGTATTTT. The encoded protein is CASSVGLVLPTDTQYF. Supplemented by reference TRBV9 and TRBJ2-3, the full variable domain reads DSGVTQTPKHLITATGQRVTLRCSPRSGDLSVYWYQQSLDQGLQFLIQYYNGEERAKGNILERFSAQQFPDLHSELNLSSLELGDSALYFCASSVGLVLPTDTQYFGPGTRLTVL.

The chain recombines TRBV7-9 with TRBJ2-1; tentatively, D is TRBD1 (6 bases). There are 17 residues in the CDR3. The germline CDR1 and CDR2 sequences are SEHNR and FQNEAQ (reference sequence). Trimming took off 7 bases at V and 0 bases at J, with 19 bases between the two ends. The CDR3 nucleotides are TGTGCCAGCATCACTGCAAACAGGGCCCTCTCCTACAATGAGCAGTTCTTC. This encodes CASITANRALSYNEQFF.

The genes are TRBV29-1 and TRBJ2-5; tentative D call: TRBD2 (6 bases). Germline assignment: CDR1 SQVTM and CDR2 ANQGSEA. V dropped 5 bases and J dropped 5 bases, with 18 bases sitting between them. The CDR3 is 14 amino acids. The CDR3 nucleotides read TGCAGCGTTTACCTGACTAGTCTTTCTGAGACCCAGTACTTC. Translated, it gives CSVYLTSLSETQYF. The whole variable domain, filled in from reference TRBV29-1 and TRBJ2-5, reads SAVISQKPSRDICQRGTSLTIQCQVDSQVTMMFWYRQQPGQSLTLIATANQGSEATYESGFVIDKFPISRPNLTFSTLTVSNMSPEDSSIYLCSVYLTSLSETQYFGPGTRLLVL.

This chain connects TRBV27 to TRBJ2-7; 8 nucleotides align to TRBD1. The junction had 3 bases not matched to a gene; V was cut back by 3 bases and J by 2 bases. The CDR3 contains 14 residues. Germline loops: CDR1 MNHEY, CDR2 SMNVEV (reference sequence). CDR3 region: CASSFETGAYEQYF. CDR3 nucleotides: TGTGCCAGCAGTTTCGAGACAGGGGCCTACGAGCAGTACTTC.

The chain joins TRBV5-1 to TRBJ2-5, with 9 bases matching TRBD2. V lost 4 bases and J lost 4; bases outside the gene matches: 5. From germline, CDR1 is SGHRS and CDR2 YFSETQ. The CDR3 consists of 14 residues. In DNA, the CDR3 is TGCGCCAGCAGCGTTAGCGGGAGTGGAGAGACCCAGTACTTC. Its protein is CASSVSGSGETQYF. Using reference TRBV5-1 and TRBJ2-5 for the parts outside the CDR3, the full variable domain is KAGVTQTPRYLIKTRGQQVTLSCSPISGHRSVSWYQQTPGQGLQFLFEYFSETQRNKGNFPGRFSGRQFSNSRSEMNVSTLELGDSALYLCASSVSGSGETQYFGPGTRLLVL.

Written as DNA, the CDR3 is TGCAGCGTTGAGCGGGCGCAGATAGGGACCCAGTACTTC. Its translation is CSVERAQIGTQYF. V usage is TRBV29-1 and J usage is TRBJ2-5; a weak D match, TRBD2 (5 bases). From germline, CDR1 is SQVTM and CDR2 ANQGSEA. V was clipped by 3 bases and J by 7 bases, with 15 bases between them. This CDR3 has 13 residues.

The chain uses TRBV7-2 and TRBJ1-3; a possible D gene is TRBD1 (6 bases). V was trimmed by 1 base and J by 0 bases, leaving 13 bases between them. CDR1 SGHTA and CDR2 FQGNSA come from the germline V gene. The CDR3 totals 17 residues. The CDR3 DNA sequence: TGTGCCAGCAGCTTAGGAGTTTACAGGGCCTCTGGAAACACCATATATTTT. It yields the protein CASSLGVYRASGNTIYF.

In its sample, this clone was seen once. The chain recombines TRBV9 with TRBJ2-4, with D tentatively TRBD1 (5 bases). The CDR3 is 17 amino acids. Germline CDR1 and CDR2: SGDLS and YYNGEE. The ends were cut back, 1 base at V and 0 bases at J, with 14 bases in the middle. The CDR3 here is CASSVNSGRSAKNIQYF. For the CDR3, the DNA is TGTGCCAGCAGCGTAAATTCAGGGCGCTCAGCCAAAAACATTCAGTACTTC. Full variable domain (remainder filled in from reference TRBV9 and TRBJ2-4): DSGVTQTPKHLITATGQRVTLRCSPRSGDLSVYWYQQSLDQGLQFLIQYYNGEERAKGNILERFSAQQFPDLHSELNLSSLELGDSALYFCASSVNSGRSAKNIQYFGAGTRLSVL.

The chain couples TRBV7-3 to TRBJ2-1; 14 bases align to TRBD2. Germline V gene sequence: CDR1 SGHTA, CDR2 FQGTGA. Losses at the gene ends were 6 bases for V and 13 bases for J; bases not matched to a gene: 8. The CDR3 runs 14 residues. Here the CDR3 DNA reads TGTGCCAGCAGGGTCCCGGGACTAGCGGGGGAACAGTTCTTC. Protein product: CASRVPGLAGEQFF.

The CDR3 nucleotides read TGTGCCAGCAGTCGACTCCAGCTAGCGGGAGTCAATGAGCAGTTCTTC. Translating it yields CASSRLQLAGVNEQFF. V and J are TRBV7-9 and TRBJ2-1, with 10 bases identical to TRBD2. The CDR3 sequence is 16 residues long. The germline CDR1 and CDR2 sequences are SEHNR and FQNEAQ (reference sequence). The V and J ends lost 6 bases and 6 bases, in that order; junction bases with no gene match: 11.

The V and J genes are TRBV5-5 and TRBJ2-1; tentative D call: TRBD1 (6 bases). This CDR3 region has 13 residues. Trimming left V 4 bases short and J 6 bases short, with 11 bases between. Looked up from germline, CDR1 is SGHKS and CDR2 is YYEKEE (reference sequence). CDR3 sequence: CASSRTVPNEQFF. CDR3 bases: TGTGCCAGCAGCCGGACAGTACCCAATGAGCAGTTCTTC.

V is TRBV13 and J is TRBJ2-7; TRBD2 aligns across 9 bases. The germline CDR1 and CDR2 sequences are PRHDT and FYEKMQ (reference sequence). The CDR3 consists of 19 residues. With V trimmed by 5 bases and J by 4 bases, 21 bases remained unmatched. The CDR3 reads CASSLQTGTSRGEYYEQYF. The CDR3 region has the DNA TGTGCCAGCAGCCTCCAGACCGGGACTAGCCGGGGGGAGTATTACGAGCAGTACTTC. The variable domain in full, with the rest retrieved from reference TRBV13 and TRBJ2-7, is AAGVIQSPRHLIKEKRETATLKCYPIPRHDTVYWYQQGPGQDPQFLISFYEKMQSDKGSIPDRFSAQQFSDYHSELNMSSLELGDSALYFCASSLQTGTSRGEYYEQYFGPGTRLTVT.

The J gene is TRBJ2-5, the V gene TRBV6-5, with 7 bases matching TRBD2. V shed 5 bases and J 2 bases; nucleotides not matched to a gene: 2. Germline-derived CDR1 and CDR2 are MNHEY and SVGAGI. This CDR3 is 13 amino acids long. Written as DNA, the CDR3 is TGTGCCAGCAGTCTAGCGGTTCAAGAGACCCAGTACTTC. This sequence encodes CASSLAVQETQYF.

V gene TRBV7-9 combines with J gene TRBJ2-5, with 7 positions matching TRBD1. Germline-derived CDR1 and CDR2 are SEHNR and FQNEAQ (reference sequence). This CDR3 contains 16 residues. V was clipped by 3 bases and J by 2 bases; unmatched bases: 9. CDR3 in DNA: TGTGCCAGCAGCTTCCGGGACAGTTACCTTCAAGAGACCCAGTACTTC. This encodes CASSFRDSYLQETQYF.

J is TRBJ2-5 and V is TRBV5-6; no clear D gene. This CDR3 has 15 amino acids. Germline assignment: CDR1 SGHDT and CDR2 YYEEEE. V was pared by 0 bases and J by 1 base, with 10 bases between. The CDR3 sequence is CASSLDPIPQETQYF. The CDR3 DNA is TGTGCCAGCAGCTTGGACCCTATTCCCCAAGAGACCCAGTACTTC.

The genes are TRBV5-1 and TRBJ2-1, with D perhaps TRBD2 (6 bases). The CDR3 consists of 16 residues. The V gene's germline CDR1 is SGHRS and CDR2 YFSETQ. Trimming cost V 4 bases and J 0 bases, with 14 bases left between them. The CDR3 nucleotides read TGCGCCAGCAGCCCCTCGCTAGCGAGCTCCTACAATGAGCAGTTCTTC. It codes for CASSPSLASSYNEQFF.

The chain has TRBV28 and TRBJ2-5; the match to TRBD2 covers 9 bases. The CDR3 sequence is 13 residues long. Germline loops: CDR1 MDHEN, CDR2 SYDVKM. CDR3 sequence: CTTGASGEETQYF. In nucleotides, the CDR3 is TGTACCACTGGGGCTAGCGGGGAAGAGACCCAGTACTTC. The full variable domain, completed using reference TRBV28 and TRBJ2-5, is DVKVTQSSRYLVKRTGEKVFLECVQDMDHENMFWYRQDPGLGLRLIYFSYDVKMKEKGDIPEGYSVSREKKERFSLILESASTNQTSMYLCTTGASGEETQYFGPGTRLLVL.

This sequence joins TRBV28 and TRBJ1-1; D is possibly TRBD1 (5 bases). The CDR3 sequence is 13 residues long. CDR1 MDHEN and CDR2 SYDVKM come from the germline V gene. Trimming left V 8 bases short and J 0 bases short, with 10 bases between. CDR3 DNA sequence: TGTGCCAGCGGGCAGGACATGAACACTGAAGCTTTCTTT. Its translation is CASGQDMNTEAFF.

In DNA, the CDR3 is TGTGCCAGCAGTGATCCGGCGGAACTCTCCTACGAGCAGTACTTC. Residues: CASSDPAELSYEQYF. This chain uses TRBV2 with TRBJ2-7, with D unclear. The CDR3 runs 15 residues. Germline loops: CDR1 SNHLY, CDR2 FYNNEI. Trimming removed 3 bases at V and 0 bases at J, with 12 bases between.

In DNA form, the CDR3 reads TGTGCCAGCAGTGTTGGGACAGGGAGTGAAAAACTGTTTTTT. As protein: CASSVGTGSEKLFF. This chain links TRBV2 with TRBJ1-4; 9 nucleotides agree with TRBD1. The length of the CDR3 is 14 residues. Germline V gene data show CDR1 as SNHLY and CDR2 as FYNNEI. Unmatched junction bases numbered 4, after V lost 4 bases and J lost 7 bases.

This rearrangement joins TRBV2 to TRBJ2-7; TRBD2 matches 10 bases. V lost 7 bases and J lost 5; bases outside the gene matches: 11. The germline V gene has CDR1 SNHLY and CDR2 FYNNEI. The CDR3 loop spans 15 amino acids. The CDR3 region is CASKAGTSAHHEQYF. The CDR3 coding sequence is TGTGCCAGCAAGGCCGGGACTAGCGCTCATCACGAGCAGTACTTC.

The genes are TRBV2 and TRBJ2-7; a possible D gene is TRBD2 (6 bases). Germline-derived CDR1 and CDR2 are SNHLY and FYNNEI. The V gene lost 4 bases and the J gene lost 1 base, with 14 bases spanning the gap. The CDR3 loop spans 15 amino acids. The CDR3 DNA follows: TGTGCCAGCAGTGCCGGGGGTATGGGTTCCTACGAGCAGTACTTC. It specifies CASSAGGMGSYEQYF.

CDR3 in amino acids: CASSFQLGSPTQYF. CDR3 DNA: TGTGCCAGCAGCTTTCAATTGGGCTCTCCAACGCAGTATTTT. The chain carries TRBV11-2 and TRBJ2-3; D is undetermined. Trimming took 3 bases from V and 9 from J, leaving 16 bases between them. The CDR3 sequence is 14 residues long. From germline, CDR1 is SGHAT and CDR2 FQNNGV.

This sequence joins TRBV2 and TRBJ2-7; no definite D call. Trimming took off 5 bases at V and 5 bases at J, with 13 bases between the two ends. The germline V gene encodes CDR1 SNHLY and CDR2 FYNNEI. The CDR3 has 13 residues. This chain's CDR3 is CASSNSFGDEQYF. In DNA, the CDR3 is TGTGCCAGCAGTAACAGCTTTGGCGACGAGCAGTACTTC.